The source of this TCR beta chain is a study of blood T cell repertoires in COVID-19. This CDR3 comprises 17 residues. In the original workflow: Estimated nucleated cell counts came from reference gene primer amplification. The table came from immunoSEQ multiplex PCR; TCRdb's copy has only in-frame clones and leaves some out. V and J calls and clone size are as listed in that table; D and trimming were resolved from the DNA. The sample lists hundreds of thousands of clones; 88% were seen once. Participants were aged roughly 18 to 89 years from approximately 25 US areas. Participants' own reports of clinical history determined their cohort assignment.

The rearrangement links TRBV21-1 to TRBJ1-4. TRBV21-1 is reported as a pseudogene. The clonotype comes from a woman aged 25-40 years who had recovered from COVID-19. The sample consisted of PBMCs or T cells enriched from blood (not recorded which). CDR3 in DNA: TGTGCCAGCAGCAAAACTGTTTTCTGTGCTCGATCTGAAAAACTGTTTTTT. Protein: CASSKTVFCARSEKLFF.